This T cell receptor beta chain was observed in a study of shared clonotypes between healthy human individuals. V was clipped by 3 bases and J by 8 bases, with 4 bases between them. The CDR3 length is 11 residues. CDR1 is LGHNA, CDR2 YNFKEQ, per germline. For this clone: Antigen unknown.

Points from the study as a whole: There were few donors, and this limited the genetic and exposure-history diversity represented. Memory subsets generally showed smaller estimated richness than naive subsets did.

Profiling relied on immunoSEQ multiplex PCR, and the TCRdb table lists in-frame clones only, not all of them. This table holds some 2 million clones, roughly 95% found once. The sequence came from a man aged 18 to 29 in good health. The chain uses TRBV4-2 and TRBJ1-4, with no clear D. The sequenced material came from naive CD4+ T cells sorted from blood. Regarding subset: CD45RA+ positively selected. CDR3 sequence reads: CASSQDEKLFF. The CDR3 DNA reads TGTGCCAGCAGCCAGGACGAAAAACTGTTTTTT.